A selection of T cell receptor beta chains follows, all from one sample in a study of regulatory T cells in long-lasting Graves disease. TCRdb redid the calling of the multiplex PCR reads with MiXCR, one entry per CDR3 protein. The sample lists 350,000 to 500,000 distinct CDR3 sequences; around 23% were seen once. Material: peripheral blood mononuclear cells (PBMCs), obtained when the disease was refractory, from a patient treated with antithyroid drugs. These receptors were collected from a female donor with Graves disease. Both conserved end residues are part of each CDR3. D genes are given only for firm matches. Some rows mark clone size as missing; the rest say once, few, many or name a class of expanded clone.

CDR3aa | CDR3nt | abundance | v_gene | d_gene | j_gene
CASSEPSGSAEQYF | TGTGCCAGCAGTGAACCCAGCGGGAGCGCCGAGCAGTACTTC | many | TRBV6-1 | TRBD2 | TRBJ2-7
CASSQDGGSSYEQYF | TGTGCCAGCAGCCAAGACGGCGGGAGCTCCTACGAGCAGTACTTC | many | TRBV3-1 | TRBD2 | TRBJ2-7
CASNRDLQGSTGELFF | TGTGCCAGCAACCGGGACTTGCAAGGTTCCACCGGGGAGCTGTTTTTT | NA | TRBV6-1 | NA | TRBJ2-2
CASMRETQYF | TGTGCCAGCATGCGAGAGACCCAGTACTTC | many | TRBV2 | NA | TRBJ2-5
CASSFVEVADEQYF | TGTGCCAGCAGCTTCGTGGAAGTCGCAGACGAGCAGTACTTC | many | TRBV11-2 | NA | TRBJ2-7
CASSPDISSGNTIYF | TGTGCCAGCAGCCCCGACATATCTAGTGGAAACACCATATATTTT | NA | TRBV3-1 | NA | TRBJ1-3
CSARVGLQRGYTF | TGCAGTGCTAGAGTAGGTCTACAGCGGGGCTACACCTTC | NA | TRBV20-1 | NA | TRBJ1-2
CASSIGAHNEQFF | TGTGCCAGCAGTATCGGGGCACACAATGAGCAGTTCTTC | NA | TRBV28 | NA | TRBJ2-1
CASSPRGVNTEAFF | TGTGCCAGCAGCCCAAGGGGTGTGAACACTGAAGCTTTCTTT | many | TRBV7-9 | NA | TRBJ1-1
CASSPNQVTQYF | TGTGCCAGCTCACCAAACCAGGTCACCCAGTACTTC | many | TRBV18 | NA | TRBJ2-5
CASSAPGSGGANVLTF | TGTGCCAGCAGTGCTCCTGGTTCTGGTGGGGCCAACGTCCTGACTTTC | few | TRBV12-3/TRBV12-4 | NA | TRBJ2-6
CASSEGRRNEKLFF | TGTGCCAGTAGCGAGGGGAGAAGAAATGAAAAACTGTTTTTT | few | TRBV19 | NA | TRBJ1-4
CASIPSGEGDNQPQHF | TGTGCCAGCATTCCAAGCGGCGAGGGGGACAATCAGCCCCAGCATTTT | many | TRBV28 | NA | TRBJ1-5
CASSYGINSPLHF | TGTGCCAGCAGTTACGGGATTAATTCACCCCTCCACTTT | many | TRBV6-5 | NA | TRBJ1-6
CATSRVGASGQETQYF | TGTGCCACCAGCAGAGTCGGGGCTAGCGGACAAGAGACCCAGTACTTC | many | TRBV15 | TRBD2 | TRBJ2-5